These T cell receptor beta chains were read from a single sample in a study of shared clonotypes between healthy human individuals. Clones were read by immunoSEQ multiplex PCR, and TCRdb kept only the in-frame ones, dropping some. This table has approximately 2.3 million clones, 85% to 95% appearing once. Sample: naive CD4+ T cells from PBMCs. The receptors were sampled from a man younger than 35 in good health. Some clones in this sample may be carry-over from other donors' samples. Each CDR3 is given with its conserved first and last residue. The D gene is left open where the match is weak. Expanded clones are given a class, and other clones once, few, many or no size at all.

v_call	d_call	j_call	clone_size	cdr3_aa	cdr3_nt
TRBV2	NA	TRBJ1-1	NA	CASGEQVNTEAFF	TGTGCCAGCGGGGAACAGGTGAACACTGAAGCTTTCTTT
TRBV7-2	TRBD2	TRBJ2-3	once	CASSSNLADTDTQYF	TGTGCCAGCAGCTCCAACCTAGCGGACACAGATACGCAGTATTTT
TRBV7-2	NA	TRBJ2-1	NA	CASSSSVDEQFF	TGTGCCAGCAGCTCGTCCGTAGATGAGCAGTTCTTC
TRBV9	TRBD2	TRBJ2-7	NA	CASSVRTSSYEQYF	TGTGCCAGCAGCGTCCGGACTAGCAGCTACGAGCAGTACTTC
TRBV6-4	TRBD2	TRBJ2-5	NA	CASSAGLAGGPGETQYF	TGTGCCAGCAGCGCGGGACTAGCGGGAGGGCCGGGGGAGACCCAGTACTTC
TRBV5-1	NA	TRBJ2-2	few	CASSLGGGRNTGELFF	TGCGCCAGCAGCCTTGGGGGTGGCAGGAACACCGGGGAGCTGTTTTTT
TRBV5-1	TRBD2	TRBJ2-1	NA	CASSFLLAADNEQFF	TGCGCCAGCAGCTTCTTACTAGCGGCGGACAATGAGCAGTTCTTC
TRBV27	TRBD2	TRBJ2-1	NA	CASSFGLAGGVRYNEQFF	TGTGCCAGCAGTTTCGGCCTAGCGGGAGGAGTAAGGTACAATGAGCAGTTCTTC
TRBV27	TRBD2	TRBJ2-3	NA	CASSLGGGIADTQYF	TGTGCCAGCAGTTTAGGGGGGGGTATAGCAGATACGCAGTATTTT
TRBV5-8	NA	TRBJ2-7	NA	CASSPGGRGSYEQYF	TGTGCCAGCAGCCCCGGGGGAAGAGGATCTTACGAGCAGTACTTC
TRBV2	TRBD1	TRBJ2-2	NA	CASSVTGNRGGGELFF	TGTGCCAGCAGTGTTACCGGCAACAGGGGCGGCGGGGAGCTGTTTTTT
TRBV5-1	TRBD2	TRBJ2-7	NA	CASSLNSGSSYEQYF	TGCGCCAGCAGCTTGAACAGCGGGAGCTCCTACGAGCAGTACTTC
TRBV5-1	NA	TRBJ2-5	NA	CASSLDRVWETQYF	TGCGCCAGCAGCTTGGACAGGGTTTGGGAGACCCAGTACTTC
TRBV19	NA	TRBJ2-1	NA	CASSRLDYPRDEQFF	TGTGCCAGTAGTCGCCTGGACTACCCTAGGGATGAGCAGTTCTTC
TRBV7-2	TRBD1	TRBJ2-2	once	CASSLPGQGFPGELFF	TGTGCCAGCAGCCTTCCAGGACAGGGCTTCCCCGGGGAGCTGTTTTTT
TRBV7-9	NA	TRBJ1-1	NA	CASSFFQTNTEAFF	TGTGCCAGCAGCTTTTTTCAGACCAACACTGAAGCTTTCTTT
TRBV7-3	TRBD2	TRBJ2-7	NA	CASSLMPRSSGISYEQYF	TGTGCCAGCAGCTTAATGCCGCGGTCTAGCGGGATTTCCTACGAGCAGTACTTC
TRBV7-8	TRBD2	TRBJ2-3	NA	CASSPLRRGGPDTQYF	TGTGCCAGCAGCCCTCTGCGAAGGGGAGGGCCGGATACGCAGTATTTT
TRBV5-1	TRBD1	TRBJ2-7	NA	CASSPKQGFYEQYF	TGCGCCAGCAGCCCAAAACAGGGGTTCTACGAGCAGTACTTC
TRBV5-1	NA	TRBJ1-1	NA	CASSFIEGTEAFF	TGCGCCAGCAGCTTTATTGAGGGCACTGAAGCTTTCTTT
TRBV5-1	TRBD2	TRBJ2-7	NA	CASSLGGLAGGLTDF	TGCGCCAGCAGCTTGGGCGGACTAGCGGGAGGCCTTACTGACTTC
TRBV5-4	TRBD1	TRBJ2-2	NA	CASSGGGTGNTGELFF	TGTGCCAGCAGCGGAGGCGGGACAGGGAACACCGGGGAGCTGTTTTTT
TRBV18	NA	TRBJ2-7	NA	CASSPLAGSDYEQYF	TGTGCCAGCTCACCACTTGCGGGGTCCGACTACGAGCAGTACTTC
TRBV11-2	NA	TRBJ1-5	NA	CASSLAGTDRGGNQPQHF	TGTGCCAGCAGCTTAGCAGGGACCGACCGTGGTGGAAATCAGCCCCAGCATTTT